This is a list of T cell receptor beta chains from one sample in a study of OX40 agonist ivuxolimab in advanced cancers. Assay used: immunoSEQ multiplex PCR; TCRdb lists only in-frame clones, some missing. The sample has around 74,000 clones; about 90% are singletons. The material sequenced was CD4+ or CD8+ T cells sorted from blood, taken in a trial of the OX40 agonist ivuxolimab. These receptors originate from an adult with an advanced solid tumor such as melanoma, head and neck, liver or kidney cancer. The conserved cysteine and the conserved F or W are not part of the CDR3 here. Clone size appears in some rows only: once, few, many, or a class for an expanded clone.

>TRBV5-1|once|TRBJ2-3
ASSLVGSSTDTQY
>TRBV19|.|TRBJ1-5
ASGISSNQPQH
>TRBV5-4|.|TRBJ1-4
ASSLGTGASEKLF
>TRBV12-5|.|TRBJ1-2
ASGLTSGGSADQENGYT
>TRBV10-3|few|TRBJ2-1
AISEAGQPNEQF
>TRBV6-1|.|TRBJ1-5
ASSEASGGFPGNQPQH
>TRBV5-6|.|TRBJ2-7
ASSFLHEQY
>TRBV19|.|TRBJ1-5
ASSPGGQGNLLTQH
>TRBV27|.|TRBJ2-1
ASRLAGEGFYEQF
>TRBV7-2|once|TRBJ1-5
ASSLKLAGQPQH
>TRBV18|.|TRBJ2-7
ASSPPSYEQY
>TRBV7-2|.|TRBJ1-5
ASSSGTVNQPQH
>TRBV11-2|.|TRBJ1-1
ASSLARGVNTEAF
>TRBV5-1|once|TRBJ2-7
ASSLGQGRSYEQY
>TRBV5-6|.|TRBJ2-5
ASSGYLSNQETQY
>TRBV7-3|.|TRBJ1-3
ASSLYSGNTIY
>TRBV7-6|.|TRBJ2-3
ASSKWTGVADTQY
>TRBV5-6|.|TRBJ2-7
ASSLDSFYEQY
>TRBV28|.|TRBJ2-7
ASSSVGGFSVEQY
>TRBV7-4|.|TRBJ1-2
ASSPRDFFRPNYGYT
>TRBV6-1|once|TRBJ2-1
ASSVTSGSVSEQF
>TRBV7-9|.|TRBJ2-5
ASSLALGVETQY
>TRBV10-1|.|TRBJ2-1
ASSEGTLSGRTRLYNEQF
>TRBV6-5|.|TRBJ2-2
ASSYSGTDNTGELF
>TRBV15|.|TRBJ1-5
ATSRGGQGPGQPQH
>TRBV7-3|.|TRBJ2-5
ASSPRETQY
>TRBV6-5|.|TRBJ1-3
ASSLSGSGNTIY
>TRBV21-1|.|TRBJ2-7
ASRGQGRYEQY
>TRBV15|.|TRBJ1-2
ATSREIGVQGYT
>TRBV29-1|.|TRBJ2-7
SVGAGVSYEQY
>TRBV6-5|.|TRBJ2-7
ASSFAGTGRRQY
>TRBV11-2|.|TRBJ1-5
ASSLGQPYSNQPQH
>TRBV7-2|.|TRBJ2-5
ASSFGLAVQETQY
>TRBV7-9|.|TRBJ2-2
ASSFLEGRTGELF